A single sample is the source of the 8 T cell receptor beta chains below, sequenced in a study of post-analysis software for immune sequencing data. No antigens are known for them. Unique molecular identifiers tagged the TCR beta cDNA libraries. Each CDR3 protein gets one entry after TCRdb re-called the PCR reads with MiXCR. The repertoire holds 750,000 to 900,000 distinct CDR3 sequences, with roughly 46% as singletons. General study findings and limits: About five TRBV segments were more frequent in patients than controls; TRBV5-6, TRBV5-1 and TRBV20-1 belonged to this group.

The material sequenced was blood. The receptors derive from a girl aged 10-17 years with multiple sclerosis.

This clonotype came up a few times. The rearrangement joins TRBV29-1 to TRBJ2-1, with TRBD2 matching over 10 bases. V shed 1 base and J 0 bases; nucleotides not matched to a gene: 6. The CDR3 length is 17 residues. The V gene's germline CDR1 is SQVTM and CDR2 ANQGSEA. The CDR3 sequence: CSVEGLAGVGSYNEQFF. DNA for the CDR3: TGCAGCGTTGAAGGGCTAGCGGGAGTCGGCTCCTACAATGAGCAGTTCTTC.

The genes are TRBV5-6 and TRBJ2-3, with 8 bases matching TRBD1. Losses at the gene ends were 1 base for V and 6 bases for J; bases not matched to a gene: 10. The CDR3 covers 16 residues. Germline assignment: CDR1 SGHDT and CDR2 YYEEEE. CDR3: CASSLSGTGPRDTQYF. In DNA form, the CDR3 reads TGTGCCAGCAGCTTGTCTGGGACAGGACCCAGGGATACGCAGTATTTT. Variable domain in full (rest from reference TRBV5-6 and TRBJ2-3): DAGVTQSPTHLIKTRGQQVTLRCSPKSGHDTVSWYQQALGQGPQFIFQYYEEEERQRGNFPDRFSGHQFPNYSSELNVNALLLGDSALYLCASSLSGTGPRDTQYFGPGTRLTVL.

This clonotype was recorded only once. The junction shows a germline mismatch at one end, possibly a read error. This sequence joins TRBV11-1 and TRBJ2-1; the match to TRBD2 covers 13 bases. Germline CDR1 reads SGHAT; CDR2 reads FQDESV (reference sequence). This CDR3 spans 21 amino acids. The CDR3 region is CASSLVDPSTSGRASHNEQFF. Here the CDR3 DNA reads TGTGCCAGCAGCTTAGTTGACCCCTCTACTAGCGGGAGGGCCTCCCACAATGAGCAGTTCTTC.

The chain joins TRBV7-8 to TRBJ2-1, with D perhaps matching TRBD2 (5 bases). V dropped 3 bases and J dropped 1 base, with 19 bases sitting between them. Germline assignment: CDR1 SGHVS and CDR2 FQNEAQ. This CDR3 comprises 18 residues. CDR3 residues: CASSFYGRTILSYNEQFF. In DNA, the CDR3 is TGTGCCAGCAGCTTCTATGGGAGAACCATCTTATCCTACAATGAGCAGTTCTTC. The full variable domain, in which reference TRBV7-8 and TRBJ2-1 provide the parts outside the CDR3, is GAGVSQSPRYKVAKRGQDVALRCDPISGHVSLFWYQQALGQGPEFLTYFQNEAQLDKSGLPSDRFFAERPEGSVSTLKIQRTQQEDSAVYLCASSFYGRTILSYNEQFFGPGTRLTVL.

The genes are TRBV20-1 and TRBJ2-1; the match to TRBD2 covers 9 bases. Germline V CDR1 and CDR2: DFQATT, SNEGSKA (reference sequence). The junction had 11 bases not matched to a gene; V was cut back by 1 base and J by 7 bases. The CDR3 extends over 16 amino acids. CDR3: CSARAIIAGAYNEQFF. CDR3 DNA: TGCAGTGCTAGAGCGATAATAGCGGGAGCTTATAATGAGCAGTTCTTC.

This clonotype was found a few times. DNA for the CDR3: TGCAGTGCCAGGACGAGCGGGAAAAGAAACAATGAGCAGTTCTTC. Its protein product is CSARTSGKRNNEQFF. The rearrangement links TRBV20-1 to TRBJ2-1, with 7 nucleotides matching TRBD2. V lost 6 bases to trimming and J lost 5 bases; unmatched junction nucleotides: 13. Germline values: CDR1 DFQATT, CDR2 SNEGSKA (reference sequence). CDR3 length equals 15 residues.

This CDR3 is CASSLRLAGGPNTQYF. DNA for the CDR3: TGTGCCAGCAGCTTGAGACTAGCGGGAGGGCCGAATACGCAGTATTTT. V usage is TRBV5-5 and J usage is TRBJ2-3; 14 positions match TRBD2. J gave up 7 bases and V 1 base, and 5 bases lay outside the gene matches. This CDR3 comprises 16 residues. Per the germline V gene, CDR1 is SGHKS and CDR2 is YYEKEE (reference sequence).

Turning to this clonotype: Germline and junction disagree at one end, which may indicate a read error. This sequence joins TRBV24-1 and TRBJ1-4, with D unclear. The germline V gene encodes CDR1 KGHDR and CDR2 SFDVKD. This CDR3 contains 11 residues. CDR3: CATSDHEKLFF. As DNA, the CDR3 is TGTGCCACCAGTGACCATGAAAAGCTGTTTTTT.